This TCR beta chain was captured by sequencing in a study of T cells in Graves' hyperthyroidism and ophthalmopathy. Study-wide context: Blood from the periphery was taken at initial diagnosis, before any treatment.

Comments on this clonotype: No antigen is known for it.

RNA transcripts provided the source from which TCR beta CDR3 regions were amplified. Using the HTBI primer set, a first-round RT-PCR was run on the TCR CDR3. TCRdb called the multiplex PCR reads again in MiXCR, with one record for every CDR3 protein. The table shows 350,000 to 450,000 distinct CDR3 sequences, with around an eighth occurring only once. Study outcomes and limitations: Among clonotypes expanded in thyroid above 0.001, most were also found in blood. Ophthalmopathy cases were set apart from stable hyperthyroidism by a 13 V-J model.

Germline CDR1 reads SGHRS; CDR2 reads YFSETQ. Trimming stripped 0 bases from V and 5 bases from J, with 11 bases between. This CDR3 is 15 amino acids long. This receptor was obtained from a man in his fifties with Graves' ophthalmopathy. The source material was blood. The rearrangement links TRBV5-1 to TRBJ2-2; TRBD2 might be the D (6 bases). As DNA, the CDR3 is TGCGCCAGCAGCTTGGACGGGGGAGAAACCGGGGAGCTGTTTTTT. Protein: CASSLDGGETGELFF.